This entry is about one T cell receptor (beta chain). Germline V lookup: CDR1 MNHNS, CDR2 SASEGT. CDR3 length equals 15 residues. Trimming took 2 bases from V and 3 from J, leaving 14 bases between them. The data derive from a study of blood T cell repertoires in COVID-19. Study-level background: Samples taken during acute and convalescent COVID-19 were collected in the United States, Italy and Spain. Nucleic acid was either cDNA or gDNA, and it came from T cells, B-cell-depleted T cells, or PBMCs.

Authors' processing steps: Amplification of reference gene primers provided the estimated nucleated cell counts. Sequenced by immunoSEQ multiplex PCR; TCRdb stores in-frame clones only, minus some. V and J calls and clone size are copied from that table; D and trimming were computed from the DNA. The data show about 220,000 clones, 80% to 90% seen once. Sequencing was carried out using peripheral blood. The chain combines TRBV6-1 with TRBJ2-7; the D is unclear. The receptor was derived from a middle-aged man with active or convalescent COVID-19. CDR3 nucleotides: TGTGCCAGCAGTGAACCCCTCGACACATACTACGAGCAGTACGTC. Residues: CASSEPLDTYYEQYV.